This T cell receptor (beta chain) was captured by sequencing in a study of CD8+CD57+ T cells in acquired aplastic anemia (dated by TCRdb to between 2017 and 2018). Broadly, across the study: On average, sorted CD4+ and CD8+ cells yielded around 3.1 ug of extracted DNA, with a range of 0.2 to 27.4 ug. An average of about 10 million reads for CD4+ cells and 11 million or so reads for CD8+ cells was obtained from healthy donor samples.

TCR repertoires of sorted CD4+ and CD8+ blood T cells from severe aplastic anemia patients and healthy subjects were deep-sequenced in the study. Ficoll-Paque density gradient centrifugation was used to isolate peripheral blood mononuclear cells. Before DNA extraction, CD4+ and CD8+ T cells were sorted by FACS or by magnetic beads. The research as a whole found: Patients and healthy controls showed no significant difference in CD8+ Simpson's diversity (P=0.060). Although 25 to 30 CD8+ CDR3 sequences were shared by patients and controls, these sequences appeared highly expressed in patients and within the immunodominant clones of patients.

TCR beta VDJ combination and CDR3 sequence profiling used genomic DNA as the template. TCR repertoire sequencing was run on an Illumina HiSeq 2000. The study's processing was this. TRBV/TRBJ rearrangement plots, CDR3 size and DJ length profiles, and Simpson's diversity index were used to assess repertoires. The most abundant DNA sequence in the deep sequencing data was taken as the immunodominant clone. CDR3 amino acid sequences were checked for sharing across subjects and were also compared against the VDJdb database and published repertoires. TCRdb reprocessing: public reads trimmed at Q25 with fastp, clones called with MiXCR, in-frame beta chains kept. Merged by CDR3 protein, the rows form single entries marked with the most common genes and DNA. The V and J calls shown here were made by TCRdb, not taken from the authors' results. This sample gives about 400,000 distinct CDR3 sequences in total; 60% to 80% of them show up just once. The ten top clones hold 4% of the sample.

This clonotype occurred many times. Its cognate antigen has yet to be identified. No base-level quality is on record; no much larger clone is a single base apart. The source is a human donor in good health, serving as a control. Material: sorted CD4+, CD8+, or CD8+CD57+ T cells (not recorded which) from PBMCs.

The bases read TGCGCCAGCAGCCAAGTACTTGAGCGTTGGGCCCCGAACACCGGGGAGCTGTTTTTT. Its product reads: CASSQVLERWAPNTGELFF. This chain joins TRBV4-1 to TRBJ2-2, with the D gene uncertain. V is cut by 1 base and J by 0 bases, and the space between the germline ends is 18 bases. The CDR3 numbers 19 residues from cysteine through phenylalanine. Only the CDR3 portion is preserved as DNA: 57 bases, with reading frame beginning at the first base. CDR1 and CDR2 (MGHRA, YSYEKL) derive from the germline V gene.